Listed here is a single T cell receptor beta chain. Some clones are missing from TCRdb's copy, which holds only in-frame ones; the method was immunoSEQ multiplex PCR. Of more than 35,000 clones in the sample, just under 95% were seen once. Germline CDR1 SGHVS, CDR2 FQNEAQ. V lost 6 bases and J lost 5, with 17 bases in between. CDR3 length: 14 amino acids. The data are from a study of T cell changes during pregnancy in multiple sclerosis. The input for sequencing was CD8+ T cells from peripheral blood mononuclear cells, taken in the third trimester of pregnancy. The chain recombines TRBV7-8 with TRBJ2-7; perhaps TRBD2 as D (6 bases). This TCR was recovered from a female donor with multiple sclerosis, enrolled in a pregnancy study. CDR3 coding DNA: TGTGCCAGCAGTCCCGGCTTGGGCGGGAACGAGCAGTACTTC. It translates to CASSPGLGGNEQYF. The variable domain in full, with the rest retrieved from reference TRBV7-8 and TRBJ2-7, is GAGVSQSPRYKVAKRGQDVALRCDPISGHVSLFWYQQALGQGPEFLTYFQNEAQLDKSGLPSDRFFAERPEGSVSTLKIQRTQQEDSAVYLCASSPGLGGNEQYFGPGTRLTVT.